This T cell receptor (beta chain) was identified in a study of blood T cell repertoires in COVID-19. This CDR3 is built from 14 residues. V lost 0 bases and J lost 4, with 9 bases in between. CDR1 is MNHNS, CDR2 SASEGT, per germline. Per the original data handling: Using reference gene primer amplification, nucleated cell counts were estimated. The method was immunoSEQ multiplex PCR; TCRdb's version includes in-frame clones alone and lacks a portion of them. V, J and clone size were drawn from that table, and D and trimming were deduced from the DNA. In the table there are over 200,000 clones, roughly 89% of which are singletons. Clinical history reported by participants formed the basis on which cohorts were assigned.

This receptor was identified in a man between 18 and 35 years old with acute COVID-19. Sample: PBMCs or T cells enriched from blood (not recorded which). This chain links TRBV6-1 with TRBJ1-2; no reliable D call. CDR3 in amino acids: CASSEAGGGYGYTF. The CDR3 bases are TGTGCCAGCAGTGAAGCAGGAGGAGGCTATGGCTACACCTTC.